This TCR beta chain was captured in a study of blood T cell repertoires in COVID-19. Study in general: Donors in the United States, Italy and Spain gave samples during acute or convalescent COVID-19. The cDNA or gDNA used as material had been derived from T cells, B-cell-depleted T cells, or PBMCs.

In the original processing: Amplification of reference gene primers was used by the study to estimate nucleated cell counts. Assay used: immunoSEQ multiplex PCR; TCRdb lists only in-frame clones, some missing. From that table come the V and J calls and clone size; the DNA was used to work out D and trimming. The sample includes some 220,000 clones, approximately 85% of them seen just once. This CDR3 has 15 residues. Per the germline V gene, CDR1 is SGHKS and CDR2 is YYEKEE (reference sequence). With 1 base removed from V and 12 bases from J, the gap between germline ends came to 17 bases. Enrolment of Seattle patients took place during active infection, and they were followed longitudinally.

The clonotype comes from a man aged 50 to 59 with COVID-19, enrolled during active disease. The chain joins TRBV5-5 to TRBJ1-6; D is uncertain. The sequencing input was peripheral blood. The CDR3 DNA follows: TGTGCCAGCAGCTTGATCGACACCGACGGGATACCCCTCCACTTT. Translating gives CASSLIDTDGIPLHF.